This note documents a single T cell receptor (beta chain) sequence. The entry originates in a study of blood T cell repertoires in COVID-19. Original handling: Nucleated cell number was recorded as an estimate derived from reference gene primer amplification. TCRdb keeps only in-frame clones here, not all; method: immunoSEQ multiplex PCR. V and J calls and clone size are as listed in that table; D and trimming were resolved from the DNA. The sample records 60,000 to 85,000 clones, 90% being singletons. V was pared by 0 bases and J by 2 bases, with 10 bases between. The CDR3 contains 15 residues. Per the germline V gene, CDR1 is LGHDT and CDR2 is YNNKEL (reference sequence).

Material: peripheral blood. This rearrangement joins TRBV3-1 (or the pseudogene TRBV3-2) to TRBJ1-2; D is unclear. The receptor comes from a man aged 50-60 years with acute or convalescent COVID-19. CDR3 coding DNA: TGTGCCAGCAGCCAAGATCTTGGGAGGAACTATGGCTACACCTTC. The encoded protein is CASSQDLGRNYGYTF.